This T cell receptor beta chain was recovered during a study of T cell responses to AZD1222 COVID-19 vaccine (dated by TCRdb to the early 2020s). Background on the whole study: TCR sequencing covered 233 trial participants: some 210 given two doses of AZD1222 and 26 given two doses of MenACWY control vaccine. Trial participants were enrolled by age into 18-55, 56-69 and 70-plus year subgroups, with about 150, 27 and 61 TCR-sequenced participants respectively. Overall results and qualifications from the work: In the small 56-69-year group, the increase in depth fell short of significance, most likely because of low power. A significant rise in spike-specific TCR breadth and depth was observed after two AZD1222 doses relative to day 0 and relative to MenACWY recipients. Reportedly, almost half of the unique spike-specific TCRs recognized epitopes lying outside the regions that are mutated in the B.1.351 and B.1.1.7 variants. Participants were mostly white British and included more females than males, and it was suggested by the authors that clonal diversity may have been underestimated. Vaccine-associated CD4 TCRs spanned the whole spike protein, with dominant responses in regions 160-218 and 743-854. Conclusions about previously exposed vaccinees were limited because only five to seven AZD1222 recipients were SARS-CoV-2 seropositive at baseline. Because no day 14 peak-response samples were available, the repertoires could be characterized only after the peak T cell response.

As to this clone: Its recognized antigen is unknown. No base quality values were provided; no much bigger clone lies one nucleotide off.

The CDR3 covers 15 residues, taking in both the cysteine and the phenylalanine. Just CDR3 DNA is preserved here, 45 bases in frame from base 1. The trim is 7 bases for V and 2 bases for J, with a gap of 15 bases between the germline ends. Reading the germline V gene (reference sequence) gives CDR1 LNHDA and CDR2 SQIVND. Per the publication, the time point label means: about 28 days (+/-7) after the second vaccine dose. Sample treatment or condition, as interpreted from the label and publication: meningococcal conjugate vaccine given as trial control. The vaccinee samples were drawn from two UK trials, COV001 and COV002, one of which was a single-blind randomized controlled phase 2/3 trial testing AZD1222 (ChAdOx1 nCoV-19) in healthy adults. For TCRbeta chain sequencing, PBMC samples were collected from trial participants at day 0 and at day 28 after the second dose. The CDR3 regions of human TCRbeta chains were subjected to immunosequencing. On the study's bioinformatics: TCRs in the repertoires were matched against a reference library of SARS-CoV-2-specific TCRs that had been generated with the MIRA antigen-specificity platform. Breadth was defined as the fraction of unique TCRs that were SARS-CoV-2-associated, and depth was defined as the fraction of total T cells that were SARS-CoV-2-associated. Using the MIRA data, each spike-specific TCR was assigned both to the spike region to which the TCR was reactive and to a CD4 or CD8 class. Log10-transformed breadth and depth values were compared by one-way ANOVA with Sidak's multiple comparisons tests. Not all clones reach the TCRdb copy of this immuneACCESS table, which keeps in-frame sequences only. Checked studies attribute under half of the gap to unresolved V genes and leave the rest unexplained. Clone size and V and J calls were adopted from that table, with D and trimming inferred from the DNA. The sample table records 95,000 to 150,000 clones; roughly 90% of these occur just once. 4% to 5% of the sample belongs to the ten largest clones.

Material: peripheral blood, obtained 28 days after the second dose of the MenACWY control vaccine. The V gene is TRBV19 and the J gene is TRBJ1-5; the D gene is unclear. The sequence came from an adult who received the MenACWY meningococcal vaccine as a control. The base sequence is TGTGCCAGTACCCCTCACTCGGCGGGCAATCAGCCCCAGCATTTT. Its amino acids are CASTPHSAGNQPQHF.